This T cell receptor (beta chain) is from a study of CD8 T cells in ankylosing spondylitis. Notes on the study in general: A subset of motif variants has previously been described in the synovial fluid and blood of reactive arthritis. Clones linked with disease were CD8+ and fairly uncommon in the peripheral blood.

The sample holds many counts of this clonotype. What it binds is not known. The junction does not match germline at one end; this may be a read error. The CDR3 sequence is 14 residues long. Germline V gene sequence: CDR1 LGHDT, CDR2 YNNKEL (reference sequence). As the method for making TCR beta libraries, quantitative 5'-RACE with molecular barcodes was used. TCRdb ran MiXCR on the 5' RACE reads and lists one entry per CDR3 protein. The data contain approximately 45,000 distinct CDR3 sequences, around 10% of them singletons. The TCR was taken from a male donor with ankylosing spondylitis or in good health (not recorded which). Sequencing input: blood, either unsorted or a sorted T cell fraction (not recorded which). V usage is TRBV3-1 and J usage is TRBJ1-3; D is ambiguous. Here the CDR3 reads CASSQDRKGNTIYF. The CDR3 DNA follows: TGTGCCAGCAGTCAAGACCGAAAGGGAAACACCATATATTTT.